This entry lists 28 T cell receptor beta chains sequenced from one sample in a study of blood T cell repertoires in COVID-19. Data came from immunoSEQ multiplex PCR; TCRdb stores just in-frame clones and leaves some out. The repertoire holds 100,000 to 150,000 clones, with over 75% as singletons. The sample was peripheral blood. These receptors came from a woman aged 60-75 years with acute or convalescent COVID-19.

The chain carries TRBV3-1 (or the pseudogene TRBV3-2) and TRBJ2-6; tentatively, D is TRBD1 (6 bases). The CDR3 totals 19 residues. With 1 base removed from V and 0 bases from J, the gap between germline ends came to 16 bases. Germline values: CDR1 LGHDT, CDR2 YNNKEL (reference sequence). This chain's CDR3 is CASSQAAGQSYSGANVLTF. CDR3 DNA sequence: TGTGCCAGCAGCCAAGCAGCCGGACAGTCTTACTCTGGGGCCAACGTCCTGACTTTC.

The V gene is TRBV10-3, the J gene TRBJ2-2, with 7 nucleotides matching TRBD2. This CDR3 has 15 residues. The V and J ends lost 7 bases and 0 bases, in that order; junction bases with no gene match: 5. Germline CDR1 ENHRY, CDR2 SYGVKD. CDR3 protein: CAIKGSGTNTGELFF. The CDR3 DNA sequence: TGTGCCATCAAGGGAAGCGGGACGAACACCGGGGAGCTGTTTTTT.

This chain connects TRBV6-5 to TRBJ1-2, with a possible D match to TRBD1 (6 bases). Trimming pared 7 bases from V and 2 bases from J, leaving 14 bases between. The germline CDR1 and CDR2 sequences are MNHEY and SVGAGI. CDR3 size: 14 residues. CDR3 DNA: TGTGCCAGCACCAGGGGCGGGGGGAACTATGGCTACACCTTC. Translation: CASTRGGGNYGYTF.

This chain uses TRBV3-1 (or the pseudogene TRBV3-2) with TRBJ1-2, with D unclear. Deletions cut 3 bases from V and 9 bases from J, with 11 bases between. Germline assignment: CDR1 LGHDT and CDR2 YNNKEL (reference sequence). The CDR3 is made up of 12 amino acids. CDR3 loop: CASSQVEGSYTF. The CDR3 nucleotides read TGTGCCAGCAGCCAGGTGGAGGGAAGCTACACCTTC.

This CDR3 reads CAIRDSNTEAFF. The CDR3 DNA follows: TGTGCCATCAGGGACAGTAACACTGAAGCTTTCTTT. This chain connects TRBV10-3 to TRBJ1-1; maybe TRBD1 (6 bases). The CDR3 consists of 12 residues. With 6 bases removed from V and 2 bases from J, the gap between germline ends came to 7 bases. Germline lookup yields CDR1 ENHRY and CDR2 SYGVKD.

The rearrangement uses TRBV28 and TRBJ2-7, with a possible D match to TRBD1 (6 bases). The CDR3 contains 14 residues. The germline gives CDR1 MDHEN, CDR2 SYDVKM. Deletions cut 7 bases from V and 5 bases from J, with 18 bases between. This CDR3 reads CASTPPGARDEQYF. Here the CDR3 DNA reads TGTGCCAGCACTCCCCCAGGGGCCAGGGACGAGCAGTACTTC. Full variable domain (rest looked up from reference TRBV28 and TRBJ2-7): DVKVTQSSRYLVKRTGEKVFLECVQDMDHENMFWYRQDPGLGLRLIYFSYDVKMKEKGDIPEGYSVSREKKERFSLILESASTNQTSMYLCASTPPGARDEQYFGPGTRLTVT.

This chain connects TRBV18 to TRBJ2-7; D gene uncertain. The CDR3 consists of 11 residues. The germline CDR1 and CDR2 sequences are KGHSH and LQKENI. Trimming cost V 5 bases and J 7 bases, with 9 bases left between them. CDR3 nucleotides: TGTGCCAGCTCATCCTCCTTGGAGCAGTACTTC. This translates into CASSSSLEQYF.

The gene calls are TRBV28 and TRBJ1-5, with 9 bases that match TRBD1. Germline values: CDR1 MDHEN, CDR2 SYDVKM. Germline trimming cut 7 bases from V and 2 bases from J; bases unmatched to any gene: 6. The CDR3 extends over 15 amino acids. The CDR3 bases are TGTGCCAGCAACAGGGGGCATTTGGGCAATCAGCCCCAGCATTTT. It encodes CASNRGHLGNQPQHF.

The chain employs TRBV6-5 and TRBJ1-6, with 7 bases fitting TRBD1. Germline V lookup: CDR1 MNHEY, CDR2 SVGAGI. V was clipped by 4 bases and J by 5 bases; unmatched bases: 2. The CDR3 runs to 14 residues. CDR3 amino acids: CASSFGQDNSPLHF. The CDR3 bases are TGTGCCAGCAGTTTCGGACAGGATAATTCACCCCTCCACTTT.

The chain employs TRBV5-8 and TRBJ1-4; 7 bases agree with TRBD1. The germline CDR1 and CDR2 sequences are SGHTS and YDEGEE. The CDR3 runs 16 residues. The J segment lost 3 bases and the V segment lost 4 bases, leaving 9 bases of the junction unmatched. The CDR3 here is CASSREKGASNEKLFF. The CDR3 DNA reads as TGTGCCAGCAGCCGTGAAAAGGGGGCATCTAATGAAAAACTGTTTTTT.

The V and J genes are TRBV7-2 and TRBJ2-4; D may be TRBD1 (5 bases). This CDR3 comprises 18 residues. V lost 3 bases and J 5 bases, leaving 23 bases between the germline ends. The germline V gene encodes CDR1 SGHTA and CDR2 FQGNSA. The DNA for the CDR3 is TGTGCCAGCAGCTTGATACCCCGCGGAGCAGGGTCCCAAAACATTCAGTACTTC. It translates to CASSLIPRGAGSQNIQYF.

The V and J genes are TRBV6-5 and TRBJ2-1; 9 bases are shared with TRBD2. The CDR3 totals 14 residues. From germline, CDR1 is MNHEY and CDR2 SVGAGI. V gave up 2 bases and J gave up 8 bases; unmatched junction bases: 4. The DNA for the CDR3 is TGTGCCAGCAGTTACGGACTAGCGAACGATGAGCAGTTCTTC. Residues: CASSYGLANDEQFF.

CDR3 nucleotide sequence: TGTGCCACCAGTGATACAGGGCGCTATGGCTACACCTTC. This encodes CATSDTGRYGYTF. The chain couples TRBV24-1 to TRBJ1-2; possible D gene TRBD1, 6 bases. The CDR3 spans 13 residues. Deletions cut 3 bases from V and 4 bases from J, with 8 bases between. Per the germline V gene, CDR1 is KGHDR and CDR2 is SFDVKD.

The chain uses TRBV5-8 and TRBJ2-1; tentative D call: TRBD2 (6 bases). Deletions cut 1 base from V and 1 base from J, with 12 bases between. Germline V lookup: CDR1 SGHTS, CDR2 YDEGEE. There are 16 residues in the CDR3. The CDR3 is CASSLLGLASYNEQFF. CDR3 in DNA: TGTGCCAGCAGCTTGCTGGGACTGGCATCCTACAATGAGCAGTTCTTC.

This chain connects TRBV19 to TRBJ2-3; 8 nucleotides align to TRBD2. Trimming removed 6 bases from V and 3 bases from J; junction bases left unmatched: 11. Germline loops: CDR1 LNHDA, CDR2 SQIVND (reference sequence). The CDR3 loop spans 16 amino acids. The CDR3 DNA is TGTGCCAGTAGCTTCCCCGGACAGCGGGGGACAGATACGCAGTATTTT. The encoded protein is CASSFPGQRGTDTQYF.

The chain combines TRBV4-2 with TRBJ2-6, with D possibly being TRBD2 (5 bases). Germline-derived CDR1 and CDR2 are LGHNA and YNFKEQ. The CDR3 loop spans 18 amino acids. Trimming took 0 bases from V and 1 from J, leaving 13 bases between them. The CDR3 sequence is CASSQDRARVSGANVLTF. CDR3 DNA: TGTGCCAGCAGCCAAGATCGAGCGAGGGTTTCTGGGGCCAACGTCCTGACTTTC.

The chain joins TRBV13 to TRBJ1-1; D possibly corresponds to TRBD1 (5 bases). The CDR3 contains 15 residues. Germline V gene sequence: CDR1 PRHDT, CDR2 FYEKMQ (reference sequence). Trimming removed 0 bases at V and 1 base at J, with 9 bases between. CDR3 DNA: TGTGCCAGCAGCTTAGGCCTTCAGGGGAACACTGAAGCTTTCTTT. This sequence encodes CASSLGLQGNTEAFF.

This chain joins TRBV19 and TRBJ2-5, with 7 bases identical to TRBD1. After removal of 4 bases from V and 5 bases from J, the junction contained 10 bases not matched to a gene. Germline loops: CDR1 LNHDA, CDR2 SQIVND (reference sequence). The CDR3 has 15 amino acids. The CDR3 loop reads CASSTQTGWVETQYF. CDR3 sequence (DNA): TGTGCCAGTAGTACTCAGACAGGGTGGGTTGAGACCCAGTACTTC.

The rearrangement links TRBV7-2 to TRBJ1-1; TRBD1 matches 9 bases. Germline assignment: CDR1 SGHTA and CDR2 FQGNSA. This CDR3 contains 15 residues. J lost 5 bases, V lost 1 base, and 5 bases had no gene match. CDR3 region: CASSLGGQGQTEAFF. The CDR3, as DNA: TGTGCCAGCAGCTTAGGGGGACAGGGACAGACTGAAGCTTTCTTT.

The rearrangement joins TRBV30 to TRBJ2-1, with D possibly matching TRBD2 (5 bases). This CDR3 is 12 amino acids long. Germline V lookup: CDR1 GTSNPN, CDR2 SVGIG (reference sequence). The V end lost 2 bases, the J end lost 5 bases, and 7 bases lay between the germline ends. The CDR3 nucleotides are TGTGCCTGGAGTAGAGGGAACAATGAGCAGTTCTTC. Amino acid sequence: CAWSRGNNEQFF.

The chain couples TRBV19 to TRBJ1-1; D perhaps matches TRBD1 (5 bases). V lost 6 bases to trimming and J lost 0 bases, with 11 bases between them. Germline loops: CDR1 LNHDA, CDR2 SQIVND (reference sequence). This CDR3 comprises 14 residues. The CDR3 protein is CASSFQGMNTEAFF. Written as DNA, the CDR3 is TGTGCCAGTAGCTTTCAGGGTATGAACACTGAAGCTTTCTTT.

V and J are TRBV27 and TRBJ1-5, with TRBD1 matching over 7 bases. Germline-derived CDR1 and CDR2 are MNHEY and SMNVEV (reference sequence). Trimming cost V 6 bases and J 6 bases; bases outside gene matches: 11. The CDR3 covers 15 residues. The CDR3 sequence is CASRQQGRWGQPQHF. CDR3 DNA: TGTGCCAGCAGGCAACAGGGGAGATGGGGTCAGCCCCAGCATTTT.

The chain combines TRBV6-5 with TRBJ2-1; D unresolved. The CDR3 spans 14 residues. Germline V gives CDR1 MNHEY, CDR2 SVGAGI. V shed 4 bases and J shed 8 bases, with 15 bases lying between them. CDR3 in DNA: TGTGCCAGCAGTTCCAACATAGCTGGCTATGAGCAGTTCTTC. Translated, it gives CASSSNIAGYEQFF.

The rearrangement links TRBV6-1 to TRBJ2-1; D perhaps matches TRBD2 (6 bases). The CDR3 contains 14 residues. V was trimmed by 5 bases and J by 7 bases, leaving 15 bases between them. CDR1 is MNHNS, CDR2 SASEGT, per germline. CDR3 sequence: CASSSGPRGNEQFF. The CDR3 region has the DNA TGTGCCAGCAGTTCCGGGCCCCGGGGGAATGAGCAGTTCTTC.

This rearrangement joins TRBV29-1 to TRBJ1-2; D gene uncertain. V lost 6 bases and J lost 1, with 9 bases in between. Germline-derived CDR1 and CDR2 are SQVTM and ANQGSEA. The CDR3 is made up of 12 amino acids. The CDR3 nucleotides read TGCAGCGTGTCTAATGTTAACTATGGCTACACCTTC. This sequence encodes CSVSNVNYGYTF.

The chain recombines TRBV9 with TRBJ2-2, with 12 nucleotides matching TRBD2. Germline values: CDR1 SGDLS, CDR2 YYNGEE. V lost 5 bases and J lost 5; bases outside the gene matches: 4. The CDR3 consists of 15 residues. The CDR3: CASRATSGSTGELFF. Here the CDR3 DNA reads TGTGCCAGCAGGGCGACTAGCGGGAGTACCGGGGAGCTGTTTTTT. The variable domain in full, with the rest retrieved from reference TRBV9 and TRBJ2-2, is DSGVTQTPKHLITATGQRVTLRCSPRSGDLSVYWYQQSLDQGLQFLIQYYNGEERAKGNILERFSAQQFPDLHSELNLSSLELGDSALYFCASRATSGSTGELFFGEGSRLTVL.

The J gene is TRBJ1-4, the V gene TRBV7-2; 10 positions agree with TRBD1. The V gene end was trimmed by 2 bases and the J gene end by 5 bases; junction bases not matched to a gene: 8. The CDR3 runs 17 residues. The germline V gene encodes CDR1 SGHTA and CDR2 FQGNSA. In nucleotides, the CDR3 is TGTGCCAGCAGCTTACAGGGACAGGGGCGCGCGAATGAAAAACTGTTTTTT. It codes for CASSLQGQGRANEKLFF.

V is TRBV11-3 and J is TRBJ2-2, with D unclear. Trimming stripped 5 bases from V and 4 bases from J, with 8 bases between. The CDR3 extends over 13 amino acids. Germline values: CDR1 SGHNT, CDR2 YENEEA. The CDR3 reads CASSLDFTGELFF. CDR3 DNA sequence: TGTGCCAGCAGCCTCGACTTCACCGGGGAGCTGTTTTTT.